This TCR beta chain was captured in a study of radiotherapy plus CTLA-4 blockade in lung cancer. Study as a whole: Of all patients, under 20% responded objectively and 25% to 40% showed disease control. Overall study results and limits: Blood-borne expansion of tumor-derived TCR clones followed radiotherapy plus ipilimumab. In blood, early T cell clone dynamics reportedly predicted response best, together with interferon-beta.

Clones were sequenced by immunoSEQ multiplex PCR, and TCRdb holds only the in-frame ones, with some missing. This repertoire shows 56,000 or so clones, roughly 84% found once; its top ten account for about 2.9%. Per the germline V gene, CDR1 is SEHNR and CDR2 is FQNEAQ (reference sequence). V was pared by 6 bases and J by 3 bases, with 14 bases between. The CDR3 covers 14 residues. As concerns this clone: The antigen remains unidentified.

CTLA-4 blockade using ipilimumab, together with focal radiation, was received by patients with chemo-refractory metastatic non-small-cell lung cancer. V is TRBV7-9 and J is TRBJ2-5; D may be TRBD1 (6 bases). The sample here was peripheral blood, taken from a patient treated with radiotherapy plus ipilimumab. The TCR comes from a human donor with non-small cell lung cancer who had a partial response to radiotherapy plus ipilimumab. The CDR3 loop reads CASSPWAGEETQYF. The CDR3 DNA is TGTGCCAGCAGTCCGTGGGCAGGGGAAGAGACCCAGTACTTC.